This TCR beta chain was recorded in a study of T cells in Graves' hyperthyroidism and ophthalmopathy. Findings and caveats of the study: Ophthalmopathy was predicted by the model a median of approximately 6 months ahead of onset.

Germline loops: CDR1 DFQATT, CDR2 SNEGSKA (reference sequence). V was clipped by 0 bases and J by 9 bases; unmatched bases: 3. The CDR3 extends over 14 amino acids. Thyroid ultrasound, orbital computed tomography, clinical symptoms, and serum thyroxine and TRAb underpinned diagnoses. Amplification yielded TCR beta CDR3 regions, with RNA transcripts as the source. When the TCR CDR3 underwent first-round RT-PCR, the HTBI primer set was used. One entry per CDR3 protein, called by TCRdb with MiXCR from the multiplex PCR reads. The profile shows 500,000 to 650,000 distinct CDR3 sequences, approximately 15% of them singletons. This clonotype appeared many times. Its antigen remains unidentified.

This sequence joins TRBV20-1 and TRBJ2-1, with 12 bases fitting TRBD2. The sample taken for sequencing was blood. This clonotype was sampled from a woman aged 45-60 years with Graves' ophthalmopathy. CDR3 bases: TGCAGTGCTAGAGAACCTAGCGGGAGGGCTGAGCAGTTCTTC. It codes for CSAREPSGRAEQFF.